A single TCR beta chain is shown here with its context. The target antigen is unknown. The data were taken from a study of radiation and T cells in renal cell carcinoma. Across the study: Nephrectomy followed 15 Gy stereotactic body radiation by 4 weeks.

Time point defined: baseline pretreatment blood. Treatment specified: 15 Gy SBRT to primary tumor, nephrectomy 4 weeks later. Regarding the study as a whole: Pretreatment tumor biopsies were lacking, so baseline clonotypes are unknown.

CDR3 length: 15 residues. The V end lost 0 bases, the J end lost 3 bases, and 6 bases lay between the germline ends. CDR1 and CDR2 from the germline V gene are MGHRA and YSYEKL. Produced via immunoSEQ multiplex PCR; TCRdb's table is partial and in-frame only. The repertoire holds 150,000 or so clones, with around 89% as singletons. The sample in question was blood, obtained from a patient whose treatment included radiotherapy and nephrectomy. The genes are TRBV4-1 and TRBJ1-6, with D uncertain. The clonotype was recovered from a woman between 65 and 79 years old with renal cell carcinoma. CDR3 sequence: CASSQDGIYNSPLHF. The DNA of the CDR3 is TGCGCCAGCAGCCAAGATGGGATCTATAATTCACCCCTCCACTTT.